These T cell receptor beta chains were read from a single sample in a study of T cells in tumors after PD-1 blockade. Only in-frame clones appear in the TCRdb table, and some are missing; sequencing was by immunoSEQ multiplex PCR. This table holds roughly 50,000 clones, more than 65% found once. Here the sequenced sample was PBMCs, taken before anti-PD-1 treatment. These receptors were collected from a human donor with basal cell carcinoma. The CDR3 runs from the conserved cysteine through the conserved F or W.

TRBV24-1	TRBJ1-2	CATSDLGRDGYTF
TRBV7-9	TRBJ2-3	CASSTRDRMPDTQYF
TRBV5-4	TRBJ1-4	CASSFPDREGEKLFF
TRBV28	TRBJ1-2	CASSPRGIGYTF
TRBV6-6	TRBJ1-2	CASSRTASNYGYTF
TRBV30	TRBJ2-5	CALHLAGDKYQETQYF
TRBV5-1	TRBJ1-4	CASSPGQGHEKLFF
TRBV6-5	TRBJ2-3	CASSKSTDTQYF
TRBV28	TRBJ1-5	CASIPWGGNQPQHF
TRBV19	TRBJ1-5	CASSPGRNQPQHF
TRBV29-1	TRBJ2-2	CSARSGTGMSGELFF
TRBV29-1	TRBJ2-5	CSVAQGETQYF
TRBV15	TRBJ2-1	CATSRDGVAGGIGNEQFF
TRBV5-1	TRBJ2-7	CASSSPSGRSSYEQYF
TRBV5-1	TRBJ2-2	CASSLRAGGNTGELFF
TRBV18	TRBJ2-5	CASSPQDPEYQETQYF
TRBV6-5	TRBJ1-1	CASSYGTGGETEAFF
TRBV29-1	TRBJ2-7	CSVEDRRQARGEQYF
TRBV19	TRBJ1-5	CASSSYRGNHQPQHF
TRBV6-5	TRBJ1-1	CASSYFQGAEAFF
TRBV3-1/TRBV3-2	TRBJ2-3	CASSQEGLADRTDTQYF
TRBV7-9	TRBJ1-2	CASSHSKERGVGGYTF
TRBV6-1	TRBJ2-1	CASSVRVGMSYNEQFF
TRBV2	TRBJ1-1	CASRGTGMNTEAFF
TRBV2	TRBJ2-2	CASSIERGGSGELFF
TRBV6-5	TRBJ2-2	CASRWTGGNTGELFF
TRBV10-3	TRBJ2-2	CAIRGTGVPNTGELFF